This TCR beta chain was captured in a study of shared clonotypes between healthy human individuals. Across the study: The study enrolled a couple of women and a few men aged 18 to 49.

The data were produced by immunoSEQ multiplex PCR, yet TCRdb's version contains in-frame clones alone and is incomplete. The sample carries some 600,000 clones, roughly 96% recorded once. In the naive CD8 group, cells lacked CD45RO and were positively selected for CCR7, so terminally differentiated effector memory CD45RA+ cells were left out. All donors were healthy HIV-negative adults lacking recent acute infections or vaccinations. Trimming pared 8 bases from V and 4 bases from J, leaving 14 bases between. This CDR3 is 13 amino acids long. CDR1 is MNHEY and CDR2 is SMNVEV in the germline V gene (reference sequence).

The receptor was isolated from a woman under 40 in good health. Sequencing used naive CD8+ T cells sorted from blood. This rearrangement joins TRBV27 to TRBJ1-1; the D gene is possibly TRBD1 (6 bases). CDR3 region: CASEGGAGTEAFF. As DNA, the CDR3 is TGTGCCAGCGAGGGGGGCGCGGGCACTGAAGCTTTCTTT.